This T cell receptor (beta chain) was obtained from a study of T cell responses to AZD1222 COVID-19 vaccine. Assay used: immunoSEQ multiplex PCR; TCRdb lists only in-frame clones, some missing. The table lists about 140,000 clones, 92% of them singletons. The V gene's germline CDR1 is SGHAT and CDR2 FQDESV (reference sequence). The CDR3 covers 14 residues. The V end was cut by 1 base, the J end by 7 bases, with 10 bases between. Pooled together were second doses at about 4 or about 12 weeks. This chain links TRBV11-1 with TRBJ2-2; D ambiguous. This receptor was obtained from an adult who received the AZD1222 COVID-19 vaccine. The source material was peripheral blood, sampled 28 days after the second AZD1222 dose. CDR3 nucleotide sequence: TGTGCCAGCAGCTTAGACGGGCTGGTCGGGGAGCTGTTTTTT. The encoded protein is CASSLDGLVGELFF.